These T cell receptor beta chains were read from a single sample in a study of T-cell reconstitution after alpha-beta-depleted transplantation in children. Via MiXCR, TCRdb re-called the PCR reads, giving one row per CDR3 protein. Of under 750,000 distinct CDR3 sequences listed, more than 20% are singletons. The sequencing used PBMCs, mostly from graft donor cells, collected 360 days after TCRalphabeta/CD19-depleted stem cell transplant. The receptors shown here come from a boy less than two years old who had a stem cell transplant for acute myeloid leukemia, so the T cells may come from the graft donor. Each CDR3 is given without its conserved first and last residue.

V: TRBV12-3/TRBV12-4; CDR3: ASSLSGGLEETQY
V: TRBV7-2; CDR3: ASDDKPGYLTDTQY
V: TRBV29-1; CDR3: SVSSGGEETQY
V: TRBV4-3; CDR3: ASSQDSGPSYEQY
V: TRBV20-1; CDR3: SATSLAGSQETQY
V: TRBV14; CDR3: ASSQFGTGGSETQY
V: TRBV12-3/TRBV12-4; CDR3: ASSLVDGQETQY
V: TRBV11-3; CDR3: ASSLFIDRRGYRSGANVLT
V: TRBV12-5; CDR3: ASGSRLTQAYNEQF
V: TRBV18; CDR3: ASSPRTSGGPNEQF
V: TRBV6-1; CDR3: ASSSLGLAGQTQY
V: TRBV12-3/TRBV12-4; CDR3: ASSLGFGVENTEAF
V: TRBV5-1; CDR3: ASSDHRPNTDTQY
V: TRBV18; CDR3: ASSYRDIEAF
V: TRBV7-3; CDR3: ASSVSPYEQF